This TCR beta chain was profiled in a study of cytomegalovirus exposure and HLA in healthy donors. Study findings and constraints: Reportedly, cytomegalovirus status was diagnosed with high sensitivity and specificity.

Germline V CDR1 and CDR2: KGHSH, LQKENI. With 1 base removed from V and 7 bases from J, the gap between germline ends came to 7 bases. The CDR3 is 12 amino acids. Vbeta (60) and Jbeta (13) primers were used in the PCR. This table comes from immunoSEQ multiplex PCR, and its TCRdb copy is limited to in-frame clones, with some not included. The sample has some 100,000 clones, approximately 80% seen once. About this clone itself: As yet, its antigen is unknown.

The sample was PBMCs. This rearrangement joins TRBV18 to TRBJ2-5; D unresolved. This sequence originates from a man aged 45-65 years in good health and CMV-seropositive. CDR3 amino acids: CASSPQEMTQYF. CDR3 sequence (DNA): TGTGCCAGCTCACCACAGGAGATGACCCAGTACTTC. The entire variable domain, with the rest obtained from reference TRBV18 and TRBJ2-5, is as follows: NAGVMQNPRHLVRRRGQEARLRCSPMKGHSHVYWYRQLPEEGLKFMVYLQKENIIDESGMPKERFSAEFPKEGPSILRIQQVVRGDSAAYFCASSPQEMTQYFGPGTRLLVL.